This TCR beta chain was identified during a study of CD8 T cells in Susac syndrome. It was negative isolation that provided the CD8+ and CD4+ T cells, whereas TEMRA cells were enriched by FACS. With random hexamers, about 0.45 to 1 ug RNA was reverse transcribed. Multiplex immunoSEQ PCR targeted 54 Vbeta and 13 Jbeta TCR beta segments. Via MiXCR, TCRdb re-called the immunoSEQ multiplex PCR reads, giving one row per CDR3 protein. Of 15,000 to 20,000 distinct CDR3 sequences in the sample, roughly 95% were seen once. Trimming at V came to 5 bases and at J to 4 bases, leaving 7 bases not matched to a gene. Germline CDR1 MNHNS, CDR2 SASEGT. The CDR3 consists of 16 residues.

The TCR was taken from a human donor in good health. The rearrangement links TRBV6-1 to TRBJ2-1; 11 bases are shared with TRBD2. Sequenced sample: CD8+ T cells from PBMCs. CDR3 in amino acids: CASSPLTSGSYNEQFF. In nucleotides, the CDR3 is TGTGCCAGCAGTCCACTAACTAGCGGGAGTTACAATGAGCAGTTCTTC.